The T cell receptor (beta chain) described here comes from a study of OX40 agonist ivuxolimab in advanced cancers. Study summary: Ivuxolimab, which is an agonistic anti-OX40 (CD134) antibody, was administered to the patients. Averaging 60 years in age, with a range of roughly 20 to 80, the cohort was about 83% male.

On this clone itself: Its antigen is unknown.

Findings of the study overall: In CD8+ T cells, expanded clones were on average more numerous than in CD4+.

Clones were sequenced by immunoSEQ multiplex PCR, and TCRdb holds only the in-frame ones, with some missing. Among more than 70,000 clones listed, more than 75% were seen once. CDR1 is SGHDN and CDR2 is FVKESK in the germline V gene. This CDR3 contains 13 residues. Trimming pared 1 base from V and 3 bases from J, leaving 6 bases between. The chain links TRBV14 to TRBJ1-1; D unresolved. This clonotype originated in an adult with an advanced solid tumor such as melanoma, head and neck, liver or kidney cancer. The sample in question was CD4+ or CD8+ T cells sorted from blood, obtained in a trial of the OX40 agonist ivuxolimab. The CDR3 DNA reads TGTGCCAGCAGCCAAGGTCTGGACACTGAAGCTTTCTTT. This gives the protein CASSQGLDTEAFF.